This T cell receptor beta chain was profiled in a study of blood T cell repertoires in COVID-19. Study overall: Researchers got acute and convalescent COVID-19 samples from the United States, Italy and Spain. In each case, the material was cDNA or gDNA derived from T cells, B-cell-depleted T cells, or PBMCs.

Sequencing used immunoSEQ multiplex PCR; TCRdb keeps in-frame clones, though not all of them. The sample lists just over 90,000 clones; approximately 76% were seen once. This CDR3 has 15 residues. The germline V and J ends were trimmed by 5 bases and 0 bases, with 11 bases remaining between them. Germline assignment: CDR1 MNHEY and CDR2 SVGEGT. The TCR was taken from a man in his sixties or seventies with acute or convalescent COVID-19. The chain links TRBV6-2 or TRBV6-3 to TRBJ1-3, with D possibly matching TRBD1 (5 bases). The specimen was peripheral blood. Here the CDR3 reads CASSAGHLSGNTIYF. The DNA of the CDR3 is TGTGCCAGCAGTGCCGGACACCTCTCTGGAAACACCATATATTTT.